A single T cell receptor (beta chain) is shown here with its context. These data belong to a study of blood T cell repertoires in COVID-19. Study summary: Material from acute and convalescent COVID-19 was sourced from the United States, Italy and Spain. Nucleic acid was either cDNA or gDNA, and it came from T cells, B-cell-depleted T cells, or PBMCs.

Authors' processing steps: Using reference gene primer amplification, nucleated cell counts were estimated. The data were produced by immunoSEQ multiplex PCR, yet TCRdb's version contains in-frame clones alone and is incomplete. From that table come the V and J calls and clone size; the DNA was used to work out D and trimming. The table records around 240,000 clones, approximately 84% of them present only once. CDR3 length: 12 amino acids. The J segment lost 8 bases and the V segment lost 9 bases, leaving 9 bases of the junction unmatched. The rearrangement uses TRBV12-3 or TRBV12-4 and TRBJ1-2; 7 bases are shared with TRBD1. Sequenced sample: peripheral blood. The source is a woman aged 25 to 39 who had recovered from COVID-19. CDR3 in DNA: TGTGCCAGATCAGACAGGGTGAGAGGCTACACCTTC. Translation gives CARSDRVRGYTF.